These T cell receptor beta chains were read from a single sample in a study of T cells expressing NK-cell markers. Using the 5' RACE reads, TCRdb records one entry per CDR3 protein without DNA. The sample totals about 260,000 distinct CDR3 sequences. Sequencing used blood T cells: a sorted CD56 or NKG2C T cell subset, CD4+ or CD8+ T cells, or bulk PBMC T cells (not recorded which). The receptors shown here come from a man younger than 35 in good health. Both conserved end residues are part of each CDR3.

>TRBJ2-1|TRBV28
CASSFSQGVNEQFF
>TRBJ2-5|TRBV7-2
CASSLSVAGAETQYF
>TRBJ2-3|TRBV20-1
CSARDLTGGGTDTQYF
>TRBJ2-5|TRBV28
CASSPSSSGTETQYF
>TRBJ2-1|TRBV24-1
CATSEEGVGNEQFF
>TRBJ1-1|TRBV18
CASSPAVGRYAEAFF
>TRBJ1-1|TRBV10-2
CASSESRGSAEAFF
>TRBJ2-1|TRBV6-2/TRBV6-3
CATTPLLGTSEEGSYNEQFF
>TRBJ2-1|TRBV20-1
CSARSGTDAYNEQFF
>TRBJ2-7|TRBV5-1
CASSFGDTSGRSYEQYF
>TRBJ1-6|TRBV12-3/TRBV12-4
CASSLMGQGYNSPLHF
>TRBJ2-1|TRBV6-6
CASSTGSVQFF
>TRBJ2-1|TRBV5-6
CASSLGALAGSSYNEQFF
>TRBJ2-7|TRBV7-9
CASSLQGAQDEQYF
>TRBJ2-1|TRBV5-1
CASSDLPGGIGNEQFF
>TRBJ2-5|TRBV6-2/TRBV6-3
CASRVAGGGETQYF
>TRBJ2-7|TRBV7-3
CASSRTGAPHEQYF
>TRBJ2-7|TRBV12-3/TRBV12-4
CASSPHSGMSYEQYF
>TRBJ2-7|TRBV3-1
CASSKAGGYEQYF
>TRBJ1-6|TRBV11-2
CASSPPGQGNSPLHF
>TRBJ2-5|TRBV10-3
CAIKVGLLGQETQYF
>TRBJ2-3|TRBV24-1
CATSEQGYTQYF
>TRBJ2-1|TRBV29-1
CSVDTSGLYNEQFF
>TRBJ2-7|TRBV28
CASEGLAQYEQYF
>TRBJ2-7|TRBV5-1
CASSQGQGTHEQYF
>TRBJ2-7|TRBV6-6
CAIGTTNSYEQYF
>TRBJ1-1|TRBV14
CASSPRDREGAFF
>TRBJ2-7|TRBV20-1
CSGGQADRPYEQYF
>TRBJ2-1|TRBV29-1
CSVGERRSGGAEQFF
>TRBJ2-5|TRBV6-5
CASSYRDYQETQYF
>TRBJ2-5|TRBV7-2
CASSSTRETQYF
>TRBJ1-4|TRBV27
CASSPLTESNEKLFF
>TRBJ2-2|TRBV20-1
CSAITTGTGELFF
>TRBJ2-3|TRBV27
CASSSRTSGRAADTQYF
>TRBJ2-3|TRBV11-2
CASSPLAASTDTQYF
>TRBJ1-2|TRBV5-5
CASTRGEMGYGYTF
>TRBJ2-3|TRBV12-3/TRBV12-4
CASMGPGYTQYF
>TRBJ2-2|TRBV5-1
CASSFSQPGTGELFF
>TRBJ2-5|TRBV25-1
CASRGGTGNLETQYF
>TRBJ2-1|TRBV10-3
CAISGSGQMPGNEQFF
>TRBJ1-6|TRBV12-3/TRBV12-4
CASSLVGGQGNSPLHF
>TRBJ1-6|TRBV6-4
CASGTGSGNSPLHF
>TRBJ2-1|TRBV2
CASSAGSPEQFF
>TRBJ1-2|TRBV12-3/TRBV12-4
CASSLGGGYTF
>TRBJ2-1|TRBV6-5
CASSYSGSINEQFF
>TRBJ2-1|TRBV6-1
CASSDQGMGEQFF
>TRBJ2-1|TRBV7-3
CASSVQGGSYNEQFF
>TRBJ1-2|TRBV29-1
CSVEDATGYGYTF
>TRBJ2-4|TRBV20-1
CSASPLAGGNIQYF